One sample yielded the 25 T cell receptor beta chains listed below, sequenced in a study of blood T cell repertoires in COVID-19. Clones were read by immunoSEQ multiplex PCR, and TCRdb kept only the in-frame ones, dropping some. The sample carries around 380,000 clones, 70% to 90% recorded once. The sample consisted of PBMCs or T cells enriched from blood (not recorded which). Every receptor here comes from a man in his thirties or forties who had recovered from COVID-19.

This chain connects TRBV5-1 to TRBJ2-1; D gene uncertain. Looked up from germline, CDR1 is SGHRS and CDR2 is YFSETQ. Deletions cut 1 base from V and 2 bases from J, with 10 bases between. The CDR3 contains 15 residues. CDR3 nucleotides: TGCGCCAGCAGCTTGATCACGGAGCCCTACAATGAGCAGTTCTTC. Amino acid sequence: CASSLITEPYNEQFF.

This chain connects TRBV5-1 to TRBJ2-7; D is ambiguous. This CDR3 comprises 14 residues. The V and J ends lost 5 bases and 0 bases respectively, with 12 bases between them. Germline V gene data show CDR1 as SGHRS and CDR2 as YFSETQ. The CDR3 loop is CASRRESGSYEQYF. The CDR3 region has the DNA TGCGCCAGCAGGCGAGAGTCGGGCTCCTACGAGCAGTACTTC.

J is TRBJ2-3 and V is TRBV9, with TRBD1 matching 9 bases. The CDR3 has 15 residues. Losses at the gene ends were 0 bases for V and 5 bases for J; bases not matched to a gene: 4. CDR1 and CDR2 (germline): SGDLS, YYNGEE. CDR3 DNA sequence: TGTGCCAGCAGCGTAGAACAGGGGGCTGGAGATACGCAGTATTTT. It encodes CASSVEQGAGDTQYF.

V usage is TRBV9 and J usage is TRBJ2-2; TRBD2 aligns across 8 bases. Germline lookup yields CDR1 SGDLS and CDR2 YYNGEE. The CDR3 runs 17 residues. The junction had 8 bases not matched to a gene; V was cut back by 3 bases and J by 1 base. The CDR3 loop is CASSARTSGWNTGELFF. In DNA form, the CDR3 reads TGTGCCAGCAGCGCCCGAACTAGCGGTTGGAACACCGGGGAGCTGTTTTTT.

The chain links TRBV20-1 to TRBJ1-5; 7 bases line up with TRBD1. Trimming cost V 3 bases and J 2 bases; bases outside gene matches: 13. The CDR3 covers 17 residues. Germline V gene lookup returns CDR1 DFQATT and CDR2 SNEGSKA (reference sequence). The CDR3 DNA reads TGCAGTGCTAGTGAATCAGGGGGTGTAAGGGGCAATCAGCCCCAGCATTTT. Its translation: CSASESGGVRGNQPQHF.

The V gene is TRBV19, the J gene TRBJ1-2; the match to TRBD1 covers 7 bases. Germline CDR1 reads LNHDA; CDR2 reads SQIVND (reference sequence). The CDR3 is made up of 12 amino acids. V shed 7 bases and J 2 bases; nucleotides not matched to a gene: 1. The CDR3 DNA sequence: TGTGCCAGTACGGACAGGAACTATGGCTACACCTTC. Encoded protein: CASTDRNYGYTF.

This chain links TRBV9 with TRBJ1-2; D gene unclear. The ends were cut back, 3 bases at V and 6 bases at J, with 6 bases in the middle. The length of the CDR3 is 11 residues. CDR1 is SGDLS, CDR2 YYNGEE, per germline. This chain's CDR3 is CASSARDGYTF. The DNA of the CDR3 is TGTGCCAGCAGCGCACGAGATGGCTACACCTTC.

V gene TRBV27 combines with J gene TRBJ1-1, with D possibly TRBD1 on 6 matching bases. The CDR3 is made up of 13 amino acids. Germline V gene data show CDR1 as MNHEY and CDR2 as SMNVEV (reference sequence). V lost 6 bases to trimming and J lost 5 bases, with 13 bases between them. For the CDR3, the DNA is TGTGCCAGCAGGTCCACAGGGATTACTGAAGCTTTCTTT. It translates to CASRSTGITEAFF.

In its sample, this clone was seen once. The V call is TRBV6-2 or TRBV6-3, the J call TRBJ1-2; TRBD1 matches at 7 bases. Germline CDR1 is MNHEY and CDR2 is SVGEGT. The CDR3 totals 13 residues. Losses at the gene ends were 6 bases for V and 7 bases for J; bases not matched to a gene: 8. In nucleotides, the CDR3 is TGTGCCAGCAGCCCCAGGACAGGTCTTGGCTACACCTTC. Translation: CASSPRTGLGYTF.

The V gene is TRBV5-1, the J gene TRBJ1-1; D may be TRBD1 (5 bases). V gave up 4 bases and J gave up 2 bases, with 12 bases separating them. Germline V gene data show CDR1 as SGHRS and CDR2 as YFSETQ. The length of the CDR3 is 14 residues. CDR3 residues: CASSPGDRNTEAFF. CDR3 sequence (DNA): TGCGCCAGCAGCCCCGGCGACAGAAACACTGAAGCTTTCTTT.

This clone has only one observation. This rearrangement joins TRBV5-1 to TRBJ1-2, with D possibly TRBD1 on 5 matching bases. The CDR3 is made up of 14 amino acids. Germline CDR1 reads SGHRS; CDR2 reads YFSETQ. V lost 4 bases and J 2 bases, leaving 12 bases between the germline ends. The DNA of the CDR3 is TGCGCCAGCAGCCCCACCCAGGGAAACTATGGCTACACCTTC. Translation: CASSPTQGNYGYTF.

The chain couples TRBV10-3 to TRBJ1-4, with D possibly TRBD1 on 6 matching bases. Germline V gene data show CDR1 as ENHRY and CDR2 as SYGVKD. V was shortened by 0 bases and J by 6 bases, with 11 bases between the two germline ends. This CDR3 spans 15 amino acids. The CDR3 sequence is CAISESMDSDEKLFF. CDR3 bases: TGTGCCATCAGTGAGTCGATGGACAGCGATGAAAAACTGTTTTTT.

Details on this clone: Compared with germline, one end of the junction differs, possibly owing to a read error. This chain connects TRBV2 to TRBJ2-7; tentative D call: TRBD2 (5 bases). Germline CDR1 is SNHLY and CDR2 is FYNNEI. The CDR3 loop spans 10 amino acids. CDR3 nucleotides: TGTGCCAGCAGGGGCCTGGAGGTTTCCTTC. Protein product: CASRGLEVSF.

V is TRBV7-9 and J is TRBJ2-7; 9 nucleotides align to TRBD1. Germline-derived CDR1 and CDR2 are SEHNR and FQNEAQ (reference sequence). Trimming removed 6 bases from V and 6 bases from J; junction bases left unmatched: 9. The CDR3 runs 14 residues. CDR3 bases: TGTGCCAGCAGGCCCGGGACAGGGCTTCCCGAGCAGTACTTC. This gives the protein CASRPGTGLPEQYF.

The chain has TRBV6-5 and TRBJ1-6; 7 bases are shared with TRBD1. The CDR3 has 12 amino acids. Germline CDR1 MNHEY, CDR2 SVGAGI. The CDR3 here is CASWTGDSPLHF. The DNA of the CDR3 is TGTGCTTCGTGGACAGGTGATTCACCCCTCCACTTT.

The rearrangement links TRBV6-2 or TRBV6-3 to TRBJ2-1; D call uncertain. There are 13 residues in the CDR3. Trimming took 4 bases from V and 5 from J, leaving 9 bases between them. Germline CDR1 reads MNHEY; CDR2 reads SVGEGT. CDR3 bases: TGTGCCAGCAGTTCCGACTGGGACAATGAGCAGTTCTTC. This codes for CASSSDWDNEQFF.

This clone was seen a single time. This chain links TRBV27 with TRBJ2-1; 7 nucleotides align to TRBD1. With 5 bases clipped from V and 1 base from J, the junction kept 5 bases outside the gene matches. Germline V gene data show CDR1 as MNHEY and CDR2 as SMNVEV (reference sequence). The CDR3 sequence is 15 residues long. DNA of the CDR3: TGTGCCAGCAGTGTGGGACAGAGGTCCTACAATGAGCAGTTCTTC. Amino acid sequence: CASSVGQRSYNEQFF.

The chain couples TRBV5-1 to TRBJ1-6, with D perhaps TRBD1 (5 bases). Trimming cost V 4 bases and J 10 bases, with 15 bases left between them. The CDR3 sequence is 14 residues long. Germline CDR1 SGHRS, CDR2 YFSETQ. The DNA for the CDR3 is TGCGCCAGCAGCCAAGGGGAGGTAGGGTCACCCCTCCACTTT. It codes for CASSQGEVGSPLHF.

CDR3 sequence reads: CASSPTGRDRNEKLFF. CDR3 in DNA: TGTGCCAGCAGTCCTACCGGTCGGGACAGAAATGAAAAACTGTTTTTT. The genes are TRBV11-2 and TRBJ1-4, with 7 bases that match TRBD1. The ends lost 6 bases at V and 5 bases at J; junction bases unmatched: 12. The CDR3 runs to 16 residues. Germline V CDR1 and CDR2: SGHAT, FQNNGV. Together with reference TRBV11-2 and TRBJ1-4, the CDR3 gives the full variable domain: EAGVAQSPRYKIIEKRQSVAFWCNPISGHATLYWYQQILGQGPKLLIQFQNNGVVDDSQLPKDRFSAERLKGVDSTLKIQPAKLEDSAVYLCASSPTGRDRNEKLFFGSGTQLSVL.

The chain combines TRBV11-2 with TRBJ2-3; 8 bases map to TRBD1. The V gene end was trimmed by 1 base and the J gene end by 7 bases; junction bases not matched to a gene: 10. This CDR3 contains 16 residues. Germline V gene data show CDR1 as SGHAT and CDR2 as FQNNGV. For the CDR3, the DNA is TGTGCCAGCAGCTTAGGTCCCGCAGGGGGCTTGAATACGCAGTATTTT. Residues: CASSLGPAGGLNTQYF. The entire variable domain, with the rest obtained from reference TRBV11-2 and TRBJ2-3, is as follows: EAGVAQSPRYKIIEKRQSVAFWCNPISGHATLYWYQQILGQGPKLLIQFQNNGVVDDSQLPKDRFSAERLKGVDSTLKIQPAKLEDSAVYLCASSLGPAGGLNTQYFGPGTRLTVL.

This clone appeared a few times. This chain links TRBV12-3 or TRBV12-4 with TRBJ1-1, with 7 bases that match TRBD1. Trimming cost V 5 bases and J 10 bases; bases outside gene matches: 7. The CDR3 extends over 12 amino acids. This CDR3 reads CASSPQGRRAFF. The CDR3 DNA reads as TGTGCCAGCAGTCCACAGGGGAGAAGAGCTTTCTTT.

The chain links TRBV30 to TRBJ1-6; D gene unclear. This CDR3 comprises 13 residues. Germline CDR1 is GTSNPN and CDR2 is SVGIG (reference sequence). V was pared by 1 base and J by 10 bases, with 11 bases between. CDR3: CAWSAFGGSPLHF. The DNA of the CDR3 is TGTGCCTGGAGTGCATTTGGAGGATCACCCCTCCACTTT.

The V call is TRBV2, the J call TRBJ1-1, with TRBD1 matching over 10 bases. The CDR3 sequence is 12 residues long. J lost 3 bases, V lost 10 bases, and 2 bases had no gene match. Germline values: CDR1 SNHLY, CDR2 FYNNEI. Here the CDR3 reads CAMDRGDTEAFF. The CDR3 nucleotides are TGTGCCATGGACAGGGGGGACACTGAAGCTTTCTTT.

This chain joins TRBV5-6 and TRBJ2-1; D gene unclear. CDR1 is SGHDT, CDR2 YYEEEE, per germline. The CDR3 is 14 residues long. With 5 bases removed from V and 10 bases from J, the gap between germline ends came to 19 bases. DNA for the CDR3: TGTGCCAGCAGGCCTCTGAAAAACAGCCCCGAGCAGTTCTTC. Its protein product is CASRPLKNSPEQFF.

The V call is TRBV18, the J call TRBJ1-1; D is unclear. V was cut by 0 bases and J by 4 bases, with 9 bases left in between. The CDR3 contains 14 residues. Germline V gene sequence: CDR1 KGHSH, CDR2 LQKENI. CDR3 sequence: CASSPPSGSTEAFF. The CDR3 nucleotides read TGTGCCAGCTCACCACCCTCGGGGTCCACTGAAGCTTTCTTT.